This T cell receptor beta chain was identified in a study of blood T cell repertoires in COVID-19. Study-wide background: Whether acute or convalescent, the COVID-19 samples came from the United States, Italy and Spain. In each case, the material was cDNA or gDNA derived from T cells, B-cell-depleted T cells, or PBMCs.

CDR1 is MNHEY and CDR2 is SVGEGT in the germline V gene. J was trimmed by 7 bases and V by 0 bases; bases with no gene match: 13. The CDR3 spans 18 residues. In the source study's methods: Nucleated cell counts were estimated from reference gene primer amplification. Sequencing used immunoSEQ multiplex PCR; TCRdb keeps in-frame clones, though not all of them. That table furnishes V, J and clone size, whereas the DNA furnished D and trimming. The data hold roughly 39,000 clones, with 75% to 90% observed a single time. This chain uses TRBV6-2 or TRBV6-3 with TRBJ2-1, with TRBD2 matching 9 bases. The sequencing input was peripheral blood. This TCR was sampled from a man aged 25-45 years with active or convalescent COVID-19. The CDR3 protein is CASSYSYYGTSRINEQFF. CDR3 coding DNA: TGTGCCAGCAGTTACTCGTACTACGGGACTAGCAGGATAAATGAGCAGTTCTTC.